This TCR beta chain was captured by sequencing in a study of blood T cell repertoires in COVID-19. Background on the study: Samples came from the United States, Italy and Spain, spanning acute and convalescent COVID-19. The cDNA or gDNA used as material had been derived from T cells, B-cell-depleted T cells, or PBMCs.

This CDR3 region has 14 residues. Germline-derived CDR1 and CDR2 are MNHNY and SVGAGI (reference sequence). V dropped 6 bases and J dropped 4 bases, with 15 bases sitting between them. The assay was immunoSEQ multiplex PCR, and TCRdb's table has in-frame clones only and misses some. The sample holds around 260,000 clones, under 90% seen once. The clonotype comes from a woman aged 40 to 49 who had recovered from COVID-19. The chain links TRBV6-6 to TRBJ2-5, with a tentative D call TRBD1 (6 bases). Sequencing was carried out using peripheral blood. CDR3 sequence reads: CASRMRGSGETQYF. CDR3 in DNA: TGTGCCAGCAGGATGAGGGGGTCTGGAGAGACCCAGTACTTC.